The 14 T cell receptor beta chains below were found in one sample sequenced in a study of cytomegalovirus exposure and HLA in healthy donors. Use of 60 Vbeta and 13 Jbeta primers characterized the PCR. Sequencing was performed with immunoSEQ multiplex PCR; in TCRdb, only in-frame clones are kept and a portion is missing. This sample yields about 120,000 clones, of which approximately 80% are seen a single time; around 6.6% belongs to the top ten. Material: PBMCs. Receptors were obtained from a man aged 25-40 years in good health and CMV-seropositive.

V usage is TRBV7-2 and J usage is TRBJ2-1; possibly TRBD1 for D (6 bases). The CDR3 is made up of 16 amino acids. Germline V gene data show CDR1 as SGHTA and CDR2 as FQGNSA. V shed 5 bases and J shed 0 bases, with 14 bases lying between them. CDR3 DNA: TGTGCCAGCAGCGAAGGGACATGGAGCTCCTACAATGAGCAGTTCTTC. Residues: CASSEGTWSSYNEQFF.

J is TRBJ2-2 and V is TRBV5-1; weak D call: TRBD1 (5 bases). V was cut by 0 bases and J by 3 bases, with 12 bases left in between. Per the germline V gene, CDR1 is SGHRS and CDR2 is YFSETQ. The CDR3 spans 16 residues. The CDR3 region is CASSLAWVRDTGELFF. The CDR3 DNA reads TGCGCCAGCAGCTTGGCGTGGGTCAGGGACACCGGGGAGCTGTTTTTT.

V gene TRBV19 combines with J gene TRBJ1-6; D is ambiguous. Per germline, CDR1 LNHDA and CDR2 SQIVND (reference sequence). The CDR3 runs to 13 residues. V was trimmed by 3 bases and J by 9 bases, leaving 9 bases between them. The CDR3 reads CASSIGVGSPLHF. The CDR3 DNA sequence: TGTGCCAGTAGTATCGGGGTGGGTTCACCCCTCCACTTT. Drawing the rest from reference TRBV19 and TRBJ1-6, the complete variable domain is DGGITQSPKYLFRKEGQNVTLSCEQNLNHDAMYWYRQDPGQGLRLIYYSQIVNDFQKGDIAEGYSVSREKKESFPLTVTSAQKNPTAFYLCASSIGVGSPLHFGNGTRLTVT.

This clone is a singleton in its sample. J is TRBJ2-7 and V is TRBV27, with a tentative D call TRBD1 (6 bases). The V and J ends lost 5 bases and 2 bases respectively, with 19 bases between them. This CDR3 is 16 amino acids long. Germline CDR1 reads MNHEY; CDR2 reads SMNVEV (reference sequence). DNA of the CDR3: TGTGCCAGCAGTCCTATTATACAGGGCAAACCCTACGAGCAGTACTTC. It encodes CASSPIIQGKPYEQYF.

The chain couples TRBV19 to TRBJ1-4; 9 nucleotides agree with TRBD1. There are 13 residues in the CDR3. The germline gives CDR1 LNHDA, CDR2 SQIVND (reference sequence). V was pared by 8 bases and J by 4 bases, with 2 bases of the junction left unmatched. As DNA, the CDR3 is TGTGCCAGTCGGGACAGGGATAATGAAAAACTGTTTTTT. Its protein is CASRDRDNEKLFF. The full variable domain, with the rest looked up from reference TRBV19 and TRBJ1-4, is DGGITQSPKYLFRKEGQNVTLSCEQNLNHDAMYWYRQDPGQGLRLIYYSQIVNDFQKGDIAEGYSVSREKKESFPLTVTSAQKNPTAFYLCASRDRDNEKLFFGSGTQLSVL.

This clone came up a few times. The chain employs TRBV6-5 and TRBJ1-5, with D possibly being TRBD1 (6 bases). CDR3 length: 14 amino acids. Germline assignment: CDR1 MNHEY and CDR2 SVGAGI. The germline V and J ends were trimmed by 8 bases and 2 bases, with 13 bases remaining between them. CDR3 sequence: CASGAGDGNQPQHF. The CDR3 DNA sequence: TGTGCCAGCGGTGCAGGGGACGGCAATCAGCCCCAGCATTTT.

The chain couples TRBV9 to TRBJ1-1; D is unresolved. Trimming stripped 0 bases from V and 1 base from J, with 7 bases between. Germline V CDR1 and CDR2: SGDLS, YYNGEE. The CDR3 totals 14 residues. CDR3 sequence: CASSVVSGNTEAFF. In nucleotides, the CDR3 is TGTGCCAGCAGCGTAGTGTCCGGGAACACTGAAGCTTTCTTT.

The CDR3 protein is CASRRDSSIYNTEAFF. CDR3 nucleotides: TGCGCCAGCAGACGAGACAGTTCGATCTATAACACTGAAGCTTTCTTT. The chain carries TRBV5-1 and TRBJ1-1; perhaps TRBD1 as D (5 bases). The germline V and J ends were trimmed by 5 bases and 2 bases, with 19 bases remaining between them. CDR1 and CDR2 (germline): SGHRS, YFSETQ. The CDR3 spans 16 residues.

The V and J genes are TRBV1 and TRBJ2-1; the tabulated D call, TRBD2, remains unverified against the DNA. TRBV1 is classified as a pseudogene. CDR3 size: 18 residues. In DNA form, the CDR3 reads TGCACCAGCAGCCAGGGAGATGCCGGGACTAGCGGGGGCCGGGAGCAGTTCTTC. Translated: CTSSQGDAGTSGGREQFF.

CDR3 DNA: TGTGCCAGTAGTCCCAAGGACAGGAAAAGTGTCGAGTACTTC. It codes for CASSPKDRKSVEYF. This chain connects TRBV19 to TRBJ2-4; 7 bases align to TRBD1. The V gene end was trimmed by 5 bases and the J gene end by 14 bases; junction bases not matched to a gene: 15. Germline V lookup: CDR1 LNHDA, CDR2 SQIVND (reference sequence). This CDR3 is 14 amino acids long.

This rearrangement joins TRBV6-5 to TRBJ2-7, with 9 bases fitting TRBD2. The CDR3 contains 14 residues. The germline gives CDR1 MNHEY, CDR2 SVGAGI. Trimming took 5 bases from V and 6 from J; bases not matched to a gene: 8. The chain's CDR3 is CASSQSGGRGEQYF. CDR3 in DNA: TGTGCCAGCAGTCAAAGCGGGGGGAGGGGCGAGCAGTACTTC.

This chain's CDR3 is CASSRSGTSGGHTQYF. DNA of the CDR3: TGTGCCAGCAGCCGATCCGGGACTAGCGGGGGGCATACGCAGTATTTT. V and J are TRBV7-8 and TRBJ2-3; 15 positions match TRBD2. The ends lost 5 bases at V and 7 bases at J; junction bases unmatched: 7. Germline-derived CDR1 and CDR2 are SGHVS and FQNEAQ. The CDR3 has 16 residues.

The chain uses TRBV10-3 and TRBJ2-7; possibly TRBD2 for D (5 bases). Germline CDR1 is ENHRY and CDR2 is SYGVKD. CDR3 length equals 14 residues. V lost 6 bases and J 2 bases, leaving 14 bases between the germline ends. In nucleotides, the CDR3 is TGTGCCATCAGCCCGGGTAACGGGGCCTACGAGCAGTACTTC. Translated: CAISPGNGAYEQYF.

Many counts were recorded for this clone. The CDR3 sequence is CASSLKGQQPFHSYEQYF. CDR3 DNA sequence: TGTGCCAGCAGCCTCAAGGGACAGCAACCCTTTCACTCCTACGAGCAGTACTTC. The chain is built from TRBV27 and TRBJ2-7; 7 nucleotides line up with TRBD1. The V gene's germline CDR1 is MNHEY and CDR2 SMNVEV (reference sequence). The CDR3 is 18 amino acids. V shed 6 bases and J 0 bases; nucleotides not matched to a gene: 17.